These 9 T cell receptor beta chains were all obtained from the same sample, sequenced in a study of cytomegalovirus exposure and HLA in healthy donors. Vbeta (60) and Jbeta (13) primers were used in the PCR. Assay used: immunoSEQ multiplex PCR; TCRdb lists only in-frame clones, some missing. The sample records fewer than 55,000 clones, around 60% being singletons. Material for sequencing was PBMCs. The receptors come from a man in his fifties or sixties in good health and CMV-seropositive.

The chain couples TRBV4-3 to TRBJ1-1; 12 bases agree with TRBD1. With V trimmed by 0 bases and J by 10 bases, 6 bases remained unmatched. The V gene's germline CDR1 is LGHNA and CDR2 YSLEER. There are 15 residues in the CDR3. In DNA, the CDR3 is TGCGCCAGCAGCCAAGATCTCGGGACAGGGGGCCGAGCTTTCTTT. Its protein is CASSQDLGTGGRAFF.

This chain connects TRBV5-4 to TRBJ2-3, with D maybe TRBD2 (6 bases). The CDR3 spans 15 residues. The germline V and J ends were trimmed by 2 bases and 2 bases, with 12 bases remaining between them. Germline V gene data show CDR1 as SGHNT and CDR2 as YYREEE (reference sequence). CDR3 protein: CASSFFSSDTDTQYF. In nucleotides, the CDR3 is TGTGCCAGCAGCTTCTTTTCTAGCGACACAGATACGCAGTATTTT. The full variable domain, completed using reference TRBV5-4 and TRBJ2-3, is ETGVTQSPTHLIKTRGQQVTLRCSSQSGHNTVSWYQQALGQGPQFIFQYYREEENGRGNFPPRFSGLQFPNYSSELNVNALELDDSALYLCASSFFSSDTDTQYFGPGTRLTVL.

This clone showed up just a few times. The chain carries TRBV28 and TRBJ1-5, with 11 bases identical to TRBD1. CDR3 length equals 15 residues. Germline V CDR1 and CDR2: MDHEN, SYDVKM. Losses at the gene ends were 6 bases for V and 2 bases for J; bases not matched to a gene: 3. DNA for the CDR3: TGTGCCAGCAGACGGGGACAGGGGGGCAATCAGCCCCAGCATTTT. Its translation: CASRRGQGGNQPQHF.

This rearrangement joins TRBV9 to TRBJ2-2, with 11 positions matching TRBD2. CDR3 length: 21 residues. V was pared by 4 bases and J by 6 bases, with 23 bases of the junction left unmatched. Germline CDR1 and CDR2: SGDLS and YYNGEE. The CDR3 nucleotides read TGTGCCAGCAGCCCCCGAGGGGTCCGACTAGCGGGACCCCTCCACCCCGGGGAGCTGTTTTTT. Protein product: CASSPRGVRLAGPLHPGELFF.

The V and J genes are TRBV6-1 and TRBJ2-1; no clear D gene. Germline V CDR1 and CDR2: MNHNS, SASEGT. This CDR3 has 13 residues. V shed 0 bases and J shed 8 bases, with 8 bases lying between them. In DNA, the CDR3 is TGTGCCAGCAGTGAAGCAGTGCGGTATGAGCAGTTCTTC. This encodes CASSEAVRYEQFF.

The CDR3 region is CASSLSGAYNEQFF. The CDR3 DNA is TGTGCCAGCAGCCTTAGCGGGGCGTACAATGAGCAGTTCTTC. The rearrangement joins TRBV11-3 to TRBJ2-1; 8 bases map to TRBD2. V was pared by 5 bases and J by 4 bases, with 4 bases of the junction left unmatched. CDR3 length: 14 residues. Looked up from germline, CDR1 is SGHNT and CDR2 is YENEEA.

V is TRBV5-1 and J is TRBJ1-1, with D uncertain. The CDR3 is 14 amino acids. The germline gives CDR1 SGHRS, CDR2 YFSETQ. V lost 0 bases and J 2 bases, leaving 8 bases between the germline ends. The CDR3 region has the DNA TGCGCCAGCAGCTTGGCGAGGGATAACACTGAAGCTTTCTTT. Translated, it gives CASSLARDNTEAFF. Full variable domain (missing parts from reference TRBV5-1 and TRBJ1-1): KAGVTQTPRYLIKTRGQQVTLSCSPISGHRSVSWYQQTPGQGLQFLFEYFSETQRNKGNFPGRFSGRQFSNSRSEMNVSTLELGDSALYLCASSLARDNTEAFFGQGTRLTVV.

A few counts support this clone. The chain recombines TRBV5-1 with TRBJ2-6; 8 nucleotides agree with TRBD1. CDR3 length: 17 residues. Unmatched junction bases numbered 3, after V lost 1 base and J lost 0 bases. Germline CDR1 reads SGHRS; CDR2 reads YFSETQ. This CDR3 reads CASSLLGTGSGANVLTF. DNA for the CDR3: TGCGCCAGCAGCTTGTTAGGGACAGGCTCTGGGGCCAACGTCCTGACTTTC. Full variable domain (missing parts from reference TRBV5-1 and TRBJ2-6): KAGVTQTPRYLIKTRGQQVTLSCSPISGHRSVSWYQQTPGQGLQFLFEYFSETQRNKGNFPGRFSGRQFSNSRSEMNVSTLELGDSALYLCASSLLGTGSGANVLTFGAGSRLTVL.

The chain recombines TRBV19 with TRBJ2-1; the match to TRBD2 covers 12 bases. CDR1 is LNHDA and CDR2 is SQIVND in the germline V gene (reference sequence). V gave up 3 bases and J gave up 7 bases; unmatched junction bases: 7. This CDR3 is 16 amino acids long. The CDR3 reads CASSILAGGTRNEQFF. CDR3 nucleotide sequence: TGTGCCAGTAGTATCCTAGCGGGGGGGACGCGGAATGAGCAGTTCTTC.